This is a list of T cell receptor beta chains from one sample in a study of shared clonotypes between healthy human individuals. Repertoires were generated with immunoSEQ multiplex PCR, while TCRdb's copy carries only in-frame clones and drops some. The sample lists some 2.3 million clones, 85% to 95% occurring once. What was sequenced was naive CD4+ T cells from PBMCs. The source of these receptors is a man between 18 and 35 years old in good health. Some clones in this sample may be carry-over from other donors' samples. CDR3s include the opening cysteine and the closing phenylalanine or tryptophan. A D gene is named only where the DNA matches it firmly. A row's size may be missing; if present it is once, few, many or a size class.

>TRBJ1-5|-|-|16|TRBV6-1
CASSVLAGVGNQPQHF
TGTGCCAGCAGTGTATTGGCCGGGGTTGGGAATCAGCCCCAGCATTTT
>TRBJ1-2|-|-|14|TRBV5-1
CASSRATGTYGYTF
TGCGCCAGCAGCAGGGCTACAGGAACCTATGGCTACACCTTC
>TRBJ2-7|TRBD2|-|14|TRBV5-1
CASSQGLAGSEQYF
TGCGCCAGCAGCCAAGGACTAGCGGGGAGTGAGCAGTACTTC
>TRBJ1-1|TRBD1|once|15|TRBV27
CASSFLQGVNTEAFF
TGTGCCAGCAGTTTCCTACAGGGGGTTAACACTGAAGCTTTCTTT
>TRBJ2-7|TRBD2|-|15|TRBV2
CASSPDLAGSYEQYF
TGTGCCAGCAGCCCTGACTTAGCGGGCTCCTACGAGCAGTACTTC
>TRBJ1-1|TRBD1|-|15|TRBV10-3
CAISEQGQVGTEAFF
TGTGCCATCAGTGAACAAGGACAGGTTGGTACTGAAGCTTTCTTT
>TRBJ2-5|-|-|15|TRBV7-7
CASSPPGVGQETQYF
TGTGCCAGCAGCCCCCCGGGGGTGGGGCAAGAGACCCAGTACTTC
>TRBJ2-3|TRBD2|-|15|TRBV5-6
CASSLFSGNTDTQYF
TGTGCCAGCAGCTTGTTTAGCGGGAACACAGATACGCAGTATTTT
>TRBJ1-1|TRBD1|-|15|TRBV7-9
CASSSPGTGIAEAFF
TGTGCCAGCAGCTCTCCCGGGACAGGGATCGCTGAAGCTTTCTTT
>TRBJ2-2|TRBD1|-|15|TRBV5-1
CASSLQGADTGELFF
TGCGCCAGCAGCTTGCAGGGGGCTGACACCGGGGAGCTGTTTTTT
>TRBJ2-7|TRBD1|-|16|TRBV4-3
CASSQVGGSQGYEQYF
TGCGCCAGCAGCCAAGTAGGGGGCAGCCAAGGGTACGAGCAGTACTTC
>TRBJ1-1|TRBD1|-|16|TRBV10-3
CAISEGPGQVNTEAFF
TGTGCCATCAGTGAGGGACCGGGACAGGTGAACACTGAAGCTTTCTTT
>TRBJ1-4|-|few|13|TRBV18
CASSPDRVEKLFF
TGTGCCAGCTCCCCCGATCGAGTGGAAAAACTGTTTTTT
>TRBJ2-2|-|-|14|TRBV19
CASSIAQNTGELFF
TGTGCCAGTAGTATAGCACAGAACACCGGGGAGCTGTTTTTT
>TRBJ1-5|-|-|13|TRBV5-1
CASSTYSNQPQHF
TGCGCCAGCAGCACATATAGCAATCAGCCCCAGCATTTT
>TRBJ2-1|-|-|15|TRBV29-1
CSVRLGQGSYNEQFF
TGCAGCGTTAGATTGGGGCAGGGGTCCTACAATGAGCAGTTCTTC
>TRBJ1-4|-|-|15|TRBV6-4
CASRERGATNEKLFF
TGTGCCAGCAGAGAACGCGGTGCAACTAATGAAAAACTGTTTTTT
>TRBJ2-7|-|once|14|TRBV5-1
CASSFGGTPGEQYF
TGCGCCAGCAGCTTCGGGGGAACTCCGGGCGAGCAGTACTTC
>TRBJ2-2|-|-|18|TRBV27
CASRPHGVSPSHTGELFF
TGTGCCAGCAGACCACATGGGGTCTCCCCCTCCCACACCGGGGAGCTGTTTTTT
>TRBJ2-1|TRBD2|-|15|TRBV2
CASSEWSGSTSEQFF
TGTGCCAGCAGTGAATGGAGCGGGAGCACGAGTGAGCAGTTCTTC
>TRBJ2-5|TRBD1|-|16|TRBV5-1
CASSLRDRGYQETQYF
TGCGCCAGCAGCCTGCGGGACAGGGGGTACCAAGAGACCCAGTACTTC
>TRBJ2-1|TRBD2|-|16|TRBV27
CASRIAGVTRYNEQFF
TGTGCCAGCAGGATAGCGGGAGTTACCCGCTACAATGAGCAGTTCTTC
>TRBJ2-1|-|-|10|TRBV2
CASSYDEQFF
TGTGCCAGCAGTTACGATGAGCAGTTCTTC
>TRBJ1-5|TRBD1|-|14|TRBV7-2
CASSQDRDNQPQHF
TGTGCCAGCAGCCAGGACAGGGACAATCAGCCCCAGCATTTT
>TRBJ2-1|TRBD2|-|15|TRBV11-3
CASSRLAGGFNEQFF
TGTGCCAGCAGTAGACTAGCGGGAGGCTTCAATGAGCAGTTCTTC
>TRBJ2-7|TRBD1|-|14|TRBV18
CASSPGTGSYEQYF
TGTGCCAGCTCACCAGGGACAGGGTCCTACGAGCAGTACTTC
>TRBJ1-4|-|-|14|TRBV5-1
CASTREPHEEKLFF
TGCGCCAGCACCCGGGAACCCCACGAGGAAAAACTGTTTTTT
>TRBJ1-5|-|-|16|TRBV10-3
CAISAQAMTGNQPQHF
TGTGCCATCAGTGCACAGGCTATGACCGGAAATCAGCCCCAGCATTTT
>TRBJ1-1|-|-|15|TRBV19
CASSSGGGMNTEAFF
TGTGCCAGTAGCTCCGGAGGGGGGATGAACACTGAAGCTTTCTTT
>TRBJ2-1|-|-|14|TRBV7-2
CASSLARPTNEQFF
TGTGCCAGCAGCTTAGCGCGACCAACAAATGAGCAGTTCTTC
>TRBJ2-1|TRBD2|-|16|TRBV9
CASSVGDSGSGDEQFF
TGTGCCAGCAGCGTAGGAGATAGCGGGAGCGGGGATGAGCAGTTCTTC
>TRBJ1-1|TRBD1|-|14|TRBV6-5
CASSYERGRTEAFF
TGTGCCAGCAGTTACGAGAGGGGGCGGACTGAAGCTTTCTTT
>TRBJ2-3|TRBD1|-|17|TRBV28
CASRYPADRELANTQYF
TGTGCCAGCAGGTACCCCGCGGACAGGGAACTTGCGAATACGCAGTATTTT
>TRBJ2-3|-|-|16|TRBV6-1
CASSDGPRASRDTQYF
TGTGCCAGCAGTGACGGTCCCCGGGCCTCGAGAGATACGCAGTATTTT
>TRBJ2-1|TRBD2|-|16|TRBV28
CASRHGGERRADEQFF
TGTGCCAGCAGGCACGGGGGGGAAAGAAGGGCAGATGAGCAGTTCTTC
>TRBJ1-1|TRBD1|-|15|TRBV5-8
CASSPTGQADTEAFF
TGTGCCAGCAGCCCTACAGGACAGGCAGACACTGAAGCTTTCTTT
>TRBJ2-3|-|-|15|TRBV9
CASTPTGARTDTQYF
TGTGCCAGCACTCCCACCGGGGCCCGCACAGATACGCAGTATTTT
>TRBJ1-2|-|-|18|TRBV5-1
CASRFQSSGFTELYGYTF
TGCGCCAGCAGGTTCCAATCTTCAGGGTTTACCGAGCTTTATGGCTACACCTTC
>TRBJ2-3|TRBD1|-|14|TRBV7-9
CASSNRQGGDTQYF
TGTGCCAGCAGCAACCGACAGGGGGGAGATACGCAGTATTTT
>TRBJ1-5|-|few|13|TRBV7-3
CASSLLGGQPQHF
TGTGCCAGCAGCTTACTGGGTGGTCAGCCCCAGCATTTT
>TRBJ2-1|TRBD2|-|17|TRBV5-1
CASSLAWGLAGRNEQFF
TGCGCCAGCAGCTTGGCCTGGGGACTAGCGGGTCGTAATGAGCAGTTCTTC